The 16 T cell receptor beta chains below all came from one sample that was sequenced in a study of CD8+CD57+ T cells in acquired aplastic anemia. CD8+CD57+ cell expansion, shown by flow cytometry, had occurred in the patients selected for sequencing. According to the study, genomic DNA was the template for TCR beta VDJ and CDR3 profiling. Using its own MiXCR run on the reads, TCRdb lists one record per CDR3 protein. The sample carries roughly 180,000 distinct CDR3 sequences, approximately 48% recorded once. The specimen was sorted CD4+, CD8+, or CD8+CD57+ T cells (not recorded which) from PBMCs. Source of these receptors: a human donor with aplastic anemia.

V gene TRBV2 combines with J gene TRBJ2-3; no clear D gene. The germline CDR1 and CDR2 sequences are SNHLY and FYNNEI. The CDR3 contains 14 residues. Trimming removed 3 bases from V and 4 bases from J, with 11 bases in between. Here the CDR3 DNA reads TGTGCCAGCAGTGAGTATGGGGAAGCAGATACGCAGTATTTT. Translating it yields CASSEYGEADTQYF. The full variable domain, in which reference TRBV2 and TRBJ2-3 provide the parts outside the CDR3, is EPEVTQTPSHQVTQMGQEVILRCVPISNHLYFYWYRQILGQKVEFLVSFYNNEISEKSEIFDDQFSVERPDGSNFTLKIRSTKLEDSAMYFCASSEYGEADTQYFGPGTRLTVL.

This sequence joins TRBV2 and TRBJ2-5; D unclear. The ends were cut back, 6 bases at V and 4 bases at J, with 12 bases in the middle. This CDR3 contains 13 residues. The V gene's germline CDR1 is SNHLY and CDR2 FYNNEI. The CDR3 DNA follows: TGTGCCAGCAGACCCAGGACCTTAGAGACCCAGTACTTC. Amino acid sequence: CASRPRTLETQYF.

Many counts were recorded for this clonotype. This chain links TRBV9 with TRBJ2-1; TRBD1 agrees at 9 bases. This CDR3 is built from 15 residues. V was clipped by 7 bases and J by 6 bases; unmatched bases: 11. CDR1 SGDLS and CDR2 YYNGEE come from the germline V gene. This chain's CDR3 is CASGREDRGTNEQFF. In DNA, the CDR3 is TGTGCCAGCGGCAGGGAGGACAGGGGTACCAATGAGCAGTTCTTC. Full variable domain (remainder filled in from reference TRBV9 and TRBJ2-1): DSGVTQTPKHLITATGQRVTLRCSPRSGDLSVYWYQQSLDQGLQFLIQYYNGEERAKGNILERFSAQQFPDLHSELNLSSLELGDSALYFCASGREDRGTNEQFFGPGTRLTVL.

In this sample, this clonotype turned up many times. CDR3 amino acids: CASSGDRGYDEQYF. CDR3 DNA sequence: TGCGCCAGCAGCGGGGACAGGGGGTACGACGAGCAGTACTTC. V is TRBV5-1 and J is TRBJ2-7; 11 positions match TRBD1. CDR1 SGHRS and CDR2 YFSETQ come from the germline V gene. J gave up 5 bases and V 4 bases, and 5 bases lay outside the gene matches. CDR3 length equals 14 residues.

The chain links TRBV5-1 to TRBJ2-1; D is uncertain. Deletions cut 4 bases from V and 9 bases from J, with 20 bases between. This CDR3 has 15 amino acids. CDR1 and CDR2 (germline): SGHRS, YFSETQ. CDR3 region: CASSPEAPPDGEQFF. CDR3 in DNA: TGCGCCAGCAGCCCCGAAGCACCCCCAGACGGTGAGCAGTTCTTC. The full variable domain, with the rest looked up from reference TRBV5-1 and TRBJ2-1, is KAGVTQTPRYLIKTRGQQVTLSCSPISGHRSVSWYQQTPGQGLQFLFEYFSETQRNKGNFPGRFSGRQFSNSRSEMNVSTLELGDSALYLCASSPEAPPDGEQFFGPGTRLTVL.

The chain employs TRBV7-2 and TRBJ1-2; no clear D gene. The CDR3 consists of 14 residues. The V end lost 5 bases, the J end lost 3 bases, and 13 bases lay between the germline ends. The germline V gene has CDR1 SGHTA and CDR2 FQGNSA. CDR3: CASSLPLGYYGYTF. CDR3 DNA sequence: TGTGCCAGCAGCCTCCCGTTGGGTTACTATGGCTACACCTTC.

In its sample, this clonotype was seen many times. The V gene is TRBV18, the J gene TRBJ2-7, with TRBD1 identical over 9 bases. Germline CDR1 reads KGHSH; CDR2 reads LQKENI. The CDR3 sequence is 14 residues long. V was clipped by 3 bases and J by 0 bases; unmatched bases: 0. The CDR3 nucleotides are TGTGCCAGCTCACCGGGACAGGGCTCCTACGAGCAGTACTTC. Translation: CASSPGQGSYEQYF.

The V call is TRBV20-1, the J call TRBJ1-2; no clear D gene. Germline V gene data show CDR1 as DFQATT and CDR2 as SNEGSKA (reference sequence). V gave up 5 bases and J gave up 9 bases, with 10 bases separating them. This CDR3 contains 10 residues. CDR3 DNA sequence: TGCAGTGCTGACGGACTCAGCTACACCTTC. This gives the protein CSADGLSYTF.

The gene calls are TRBV12-5 and TRBJ2-3; weak D call: TRBD1 (5 bases). Germline CDR1 reads LGHNT; CDR2 reads FRNRAP. CDR3 length: 15 amino acids. V dropped 2 bases and J dropped 0 bases, with 9 bases sitting between them. As DNA, the CDR3 is TGTGCTAGTGGTTTGCAGGGAATTAGCACAGATACGCAGTATTTT. This encodes CASGLQGISTDTQYF.

Of note for this clonotype: A much bigger clone sits one base away, suggesting this may be a read error. V and J are TRBV2 and TRBJ2-7; TRBD1 is a possible D gene (6 bases). The CDR3 totals 13 residues. Germline-derived CDR1 and CDR2 are SNHLY and FYNNEI. The CDR3 DNA reads TGTGTCAGCAGTGCTACAGGGAACCTAGGGCAGTACTTC. This translates into CVSSATGNLGQYF.

The rearrangement uses TRBV25-1 and TRBJ2-1; perhaps TRBD1 as D (6 bases). The CDR3 length is 15 residues. The V and J ends lost 2 bases and 4 bases respectively, with 12 bases between them. CDR1 is MGHDK and CDR2 is SYGVNS in the germline V gene. The CDR3 DNA reads as TGTGCCAGCAGTGAACAGGGGACATCGTACAATGAGCAGTTCTTC. It yields the protein CASSEQGTSYNEQFF.

V and J are TRBV28 and TRBJ1-2; TRBD1 aligns across 7 bases. Looked up from germline, CDR1 is MDHEN and CDR2 is SYDVKM. Unmatched junction bases numbered 16, after V lost 7 bases and J lost 2 bases. The CDR3 runs to 17 residues. The CDR3 sequence is CASNSGTASKINYGYTF. In nucleotides, the CDR3 is TGTGCCAGCAACTCCGGGACAGCAAGTAAAATAAACTATGGCTACACCTTC.

The CDR3 DNA reads as TGCGCCAGCAGCTCCAGGGGGCGGGTGGAGACCCAGTACTTC. It is translated as CASSSRGRVETQYF. The rearrangement links TRBV5-1 to TRBJ2-5, with 8 bases lining up with TRBD1. The CDR3 covers 14 residues. The J segment lost 5 bases and the V segment lost 3 bases, leaving 6 bases of the junction unmatched. CDR1 is SGHRS and CDR2 is YFSETQ in the germline V gene.

The CDR3 DNA reads as TGTGCCAGCAGCGTAGGGGTGTGGACTGAAGCTTTCTTT. Translation gives CASSVGVWTEAFF. J is TRBJ1-1 and V is TRBV9; no clear D. Trimming shortened V by 0 bases and J by 5 bases, and 8 bases separated the two germline ends. Looked up from germline, CDR1 is SGDLS and CDR2 is YYNGEE. CDR3 length equals 13 residues.

This clonotype occurred many times. The chain is built from TRBV5-1 and TRBJ2-7, with 7 bases lining up with TRBD1. Germline V CDR1 and CDR2: SGHRS, YFSETQ. J gave up 2 bases and V 0 bases, and 8 bases lay outside the gene matches. The CDR3 sequence is 16 residues long. CDR3 in DNA: TGCGCCAGCAGCTTGGGGGGGACAGCTATTGCCTACGAGCAGTACTTC. Translation gives CASSLGGTAIAYEQYF. Full variable domain (rest looked up from reference TRBV5-1 and TRBJ2-7): KAGVTQTPRYLIKTRGQQVTLSCSPISGHRSVSWYQQTPGQGLQFLFEYFSETQRNKGNFPGRFSGRQFSNSRSEMNVSTLELGDSALYLCASSLGGTAIAYEQYFGPGTRLTVT.

The chain carries TRBV15 and TRBJ2-1, with 13 bases identical to TRBD2. J gave up 7 bases and V 2 bases, and 8 bases lay outside the gene matches. This CDR3 comprises 17 residues. Germline V gives CDR1 LNHNV, CDR2 YYDKDF (reference sequence). CDR3 in amino acids: CATSRTGLAGVSNEQFF. DNA of the CDR3: TGTGCCACCAGCAGAACTGGACTAGCGGGGGTTTCAAATGAGCAGTTCTTC.